This TCR beta chain came from a study of blood T cell repertoires in COVID-19. Background on the study: PBMCs, B-cell-depleted T cells, or T cells were the source of the cDNA or gDNA that made up the material.

Participant-reported clinical history was the basis for cohort assignment. CDR1 is LNHNV and CDR2 is YYDKDF in the germline V gene (reference sequence). Deletions cut 1 base from V and 5 bases from J, with 11 bases between. The CDR3 runs 14 residues. Measured with immunoSEQ multiplex PCR; TCRdb has only the in-frame clones, and not every one. This sample yields about 360,000 clones, of which 88% are seen a single time; about 2.1% belongs to the top ten. This chain links TRBV15 with TRBJ2-5; D perhaps matches TRBD1 (6 bases). This clonotype originated in a middle-aged woman with acute COVID-19. Sequenced material: PBMCs or T cells enriched from blood (not recorded which). Here the CDR3 DNA reads TGTGCCACCAGCAGAGTTGGGGGCAGGGAGACCCAGTACTTC. Protein sequence: CATSRVGGRETQYF. Supplemented by reference TRBV15 and TRBJ2-5, the full variable domain reads DAMVIQNPRYQVTQFGKPVTLSCSQTLNHNVMYWYQQKSSQAPKLLFHYYDKDFNNEADTPDNFQSRRPNTSFCFLDIRSPGLGDTAMYLCATSRVGGRETQYFGPGTRLLVL.